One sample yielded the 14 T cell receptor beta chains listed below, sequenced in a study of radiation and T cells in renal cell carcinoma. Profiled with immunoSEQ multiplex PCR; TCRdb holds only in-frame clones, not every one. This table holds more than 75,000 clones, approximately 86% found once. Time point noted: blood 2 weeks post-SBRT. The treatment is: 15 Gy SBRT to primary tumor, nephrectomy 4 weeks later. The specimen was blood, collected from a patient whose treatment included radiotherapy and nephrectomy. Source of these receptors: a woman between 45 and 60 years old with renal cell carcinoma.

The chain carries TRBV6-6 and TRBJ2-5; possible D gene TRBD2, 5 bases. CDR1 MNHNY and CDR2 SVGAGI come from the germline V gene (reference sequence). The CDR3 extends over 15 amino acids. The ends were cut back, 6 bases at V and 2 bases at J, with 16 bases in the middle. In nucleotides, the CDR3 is TGTGCCAGCAGCCAAGGAGCCGGGGATCAAGAGACCCAGTACTTC. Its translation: CASSQGAGDQETQYF.

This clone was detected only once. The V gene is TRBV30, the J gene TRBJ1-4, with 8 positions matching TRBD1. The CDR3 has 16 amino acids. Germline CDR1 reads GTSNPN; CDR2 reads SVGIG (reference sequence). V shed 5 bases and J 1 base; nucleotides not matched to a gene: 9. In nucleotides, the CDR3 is TGTGCCTGGTCAGGGGGCAGTGGAGGAACTAATGAAAAACTGTTTTTT. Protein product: CAWSGGSGGTNEKLFF.

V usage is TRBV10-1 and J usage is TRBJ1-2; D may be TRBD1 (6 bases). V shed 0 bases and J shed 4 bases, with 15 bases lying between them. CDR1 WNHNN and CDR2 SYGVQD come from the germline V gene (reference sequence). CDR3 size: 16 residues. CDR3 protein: CASSESSLTGFYGYTF. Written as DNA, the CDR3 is TGCGCCAGCAGTGAGTCGTCCCTAACAGGGTTCTATGGCTACACCTTC.

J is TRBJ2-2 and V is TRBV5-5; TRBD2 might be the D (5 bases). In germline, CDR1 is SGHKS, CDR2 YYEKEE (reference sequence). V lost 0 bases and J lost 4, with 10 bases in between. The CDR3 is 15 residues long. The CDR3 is CASSLGGFGTGELFF. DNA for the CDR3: TGTGCCAGCAGCTTGGGAGGGTTTGGCACCGGGGAGCTGTTTTTT.

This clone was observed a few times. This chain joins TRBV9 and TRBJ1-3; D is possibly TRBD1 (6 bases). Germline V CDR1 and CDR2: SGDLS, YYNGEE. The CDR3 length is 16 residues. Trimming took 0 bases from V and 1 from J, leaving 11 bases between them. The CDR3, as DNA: TGTGCCAGCAGCGTAGTAGAGGGGGTGTCTGGAAACACCATATATTTT. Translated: CASSVVEGVSGNTIYF. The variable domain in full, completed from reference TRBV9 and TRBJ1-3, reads DSGVTQTPKHLITATGQRVTLRCSPRSGDLSVYWYQQSLDQGLQFLIQYYNGEERAKGNILERFSAQQFPDLHSELNLSSLELGDSALYFCASSVVEGVSGNTIYFGEGSWLTVV.

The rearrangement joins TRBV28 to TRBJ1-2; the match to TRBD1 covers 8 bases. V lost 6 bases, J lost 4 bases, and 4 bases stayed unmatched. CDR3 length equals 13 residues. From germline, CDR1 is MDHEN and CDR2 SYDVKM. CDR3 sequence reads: CASRPGGRYGYTF. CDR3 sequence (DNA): TGTGCCAGCAGGCCAGGGGGCCGCTATGGCTACACCTTC.

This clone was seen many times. DNA for the CDR3: TGTGCCAGCAGCTTAGAGTCCCGCGAGACCCAGTACTTC. Protein product: CASSLESRETQYF. V gene TRBV7-8 combines with J gene TRBJ2-5; D remains unclear. The germline V and J ends were trimmed by 1 base and 5 bases, with 8 bases remaining between them. Germline lookup yields CDR1 SGHVS and CDR2 FQNEAQ. This CDR3 spans 13 amino acids. Drawing the rest from reference TRBV7-8 and TRBJ2-5, the complete variable domain is GAGVSQSPRYKVAKRGQDVALRCDPISGHVSLFWYQQALGQGPEFLTYFQNEAQLDKSGLPSDRFFAERPEGSVSTLKIQRTQQEDSAVYLCASSLESRETQYFGPGTRLLVL.

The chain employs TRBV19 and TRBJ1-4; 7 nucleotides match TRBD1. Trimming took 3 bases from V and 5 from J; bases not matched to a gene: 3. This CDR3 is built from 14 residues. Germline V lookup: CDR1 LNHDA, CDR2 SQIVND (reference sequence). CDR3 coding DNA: TGTGCCAGTAGTATCGGACAGGAAAATGAAAAACTGTTTTTT. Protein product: CASSIGQENEKLFF.

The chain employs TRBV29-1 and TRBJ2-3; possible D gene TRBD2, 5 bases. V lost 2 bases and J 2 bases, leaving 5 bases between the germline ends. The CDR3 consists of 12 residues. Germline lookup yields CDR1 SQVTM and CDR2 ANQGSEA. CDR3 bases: TGCAGCGTTGAACTAGCCACAGATACGCAGTATTTT. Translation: CSVELATDTQYF.

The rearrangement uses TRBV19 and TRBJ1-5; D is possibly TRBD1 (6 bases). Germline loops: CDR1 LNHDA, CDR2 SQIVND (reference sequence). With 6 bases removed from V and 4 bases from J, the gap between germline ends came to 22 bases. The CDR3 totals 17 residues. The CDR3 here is CASRSRDTLLRNQPQHF. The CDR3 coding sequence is TGTGCCAGTAGGAGCAGGGACACCCTGCTTAGAAATCAGCCCCAGCATTTT. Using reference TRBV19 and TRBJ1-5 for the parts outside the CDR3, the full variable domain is DGGITQSPKYLFRKEGQNVTLSCEQNLNHDAMYWYRQDPGQGLRLIYYSQIVNDFQKGDIAEGYSVSREKKESFPLTVTSAQKNPTAFYLCASRSRDTLLRNQPQHFGDGTRLSIL.

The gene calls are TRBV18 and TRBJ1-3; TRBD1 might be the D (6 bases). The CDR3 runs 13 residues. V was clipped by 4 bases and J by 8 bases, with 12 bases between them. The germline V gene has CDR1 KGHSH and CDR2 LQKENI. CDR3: CASSLQQGDTIYF. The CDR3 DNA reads TGTGCCAGCTCACTACAACAGGGTGACACCATATATTTT.

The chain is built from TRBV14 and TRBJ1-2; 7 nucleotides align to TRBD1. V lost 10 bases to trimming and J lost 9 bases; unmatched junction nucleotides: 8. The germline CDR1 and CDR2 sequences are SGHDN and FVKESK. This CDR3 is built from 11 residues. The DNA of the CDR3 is TGTGCCATCCTAGACAGGGCTAGCTACACCTTC. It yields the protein CAILDRASYTF. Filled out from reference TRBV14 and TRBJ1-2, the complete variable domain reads EAGVTQFPSHSVIEKGQTVTLRCDPISGHDNLYWYRRVMGKEIKFLLHFVKESKQDESGMPNNRFLAERTGGTYSTLKVQPAELEDSGVYFCAILDRASYTFGSGTRLTVV.

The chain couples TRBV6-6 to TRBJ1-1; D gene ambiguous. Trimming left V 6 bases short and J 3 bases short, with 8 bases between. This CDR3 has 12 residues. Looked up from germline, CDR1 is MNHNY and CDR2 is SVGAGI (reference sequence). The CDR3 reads CASSPRDTEAFF. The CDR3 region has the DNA TGTGCCAGCAGCCCCCGGGACACTGAAGCTTTCTTT.

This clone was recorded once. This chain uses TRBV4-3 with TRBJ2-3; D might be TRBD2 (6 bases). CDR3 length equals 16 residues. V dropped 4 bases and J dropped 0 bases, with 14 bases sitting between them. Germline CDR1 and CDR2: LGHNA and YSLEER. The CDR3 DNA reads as TGCGCCAGCAGCCTCACGGCGGGGTCTAGCACAGATACGCAGTATTTT. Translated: CASSLTAGSSTDTQYF.